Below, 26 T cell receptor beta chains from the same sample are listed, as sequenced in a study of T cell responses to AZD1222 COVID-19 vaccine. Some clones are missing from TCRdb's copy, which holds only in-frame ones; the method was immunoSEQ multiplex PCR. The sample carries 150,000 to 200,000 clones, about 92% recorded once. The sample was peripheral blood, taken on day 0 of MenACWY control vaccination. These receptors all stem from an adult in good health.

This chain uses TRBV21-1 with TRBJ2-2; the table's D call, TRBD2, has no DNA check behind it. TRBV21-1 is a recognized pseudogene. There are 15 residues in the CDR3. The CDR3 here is CASTPAGRNTGELFF. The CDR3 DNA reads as TGTGCCAGCACCCCGGCGGGGAGAAACACCGGGGAGCTGTTTTTT.

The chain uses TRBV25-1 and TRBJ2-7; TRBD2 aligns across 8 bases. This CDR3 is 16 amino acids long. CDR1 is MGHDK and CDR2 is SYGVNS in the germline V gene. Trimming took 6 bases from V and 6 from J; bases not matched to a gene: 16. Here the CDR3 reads CASSARGGIAGGEQYF. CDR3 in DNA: TGTGCCAGCAGCGCCCGGGGAGGGATCGCGGGAGGCGAGCAGTACTTC.

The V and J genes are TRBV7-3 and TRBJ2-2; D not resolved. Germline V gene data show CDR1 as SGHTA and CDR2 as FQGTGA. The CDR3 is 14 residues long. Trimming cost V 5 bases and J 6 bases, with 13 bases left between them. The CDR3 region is CASSPTLRSGELFF. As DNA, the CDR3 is TGTGCCAGCAGCCCTACTCTCAGGTCCGGGGAGCTGTTTTTT.

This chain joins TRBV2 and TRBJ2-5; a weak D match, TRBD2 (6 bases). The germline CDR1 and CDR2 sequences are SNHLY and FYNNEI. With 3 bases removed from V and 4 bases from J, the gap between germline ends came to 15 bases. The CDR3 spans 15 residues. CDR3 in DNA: TGTGCCAGCAGTGAGGTCGGCCATAGCGGAGAGACCCAGTACTTC. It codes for CASSEVGHSGETQYF.

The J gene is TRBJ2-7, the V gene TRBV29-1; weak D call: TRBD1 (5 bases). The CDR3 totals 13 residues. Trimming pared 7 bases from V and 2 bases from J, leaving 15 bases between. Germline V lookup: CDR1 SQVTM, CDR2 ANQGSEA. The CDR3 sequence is CSADDSFTYEQYF. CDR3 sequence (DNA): TGCAGCGCTGATGACAGCTTCACCTACGAGCAGTACTTC.

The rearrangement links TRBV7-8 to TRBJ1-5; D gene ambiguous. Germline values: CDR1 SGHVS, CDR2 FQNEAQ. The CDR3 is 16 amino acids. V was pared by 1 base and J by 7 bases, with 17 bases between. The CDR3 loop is CASSLVTEPESQPQHF. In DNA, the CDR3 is TGTGCCAGCAGCTTAGTTACGGAGCCAGAGAGCCAGCCCCAGCATTTT. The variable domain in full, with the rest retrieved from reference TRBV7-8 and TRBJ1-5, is GAGVSQSPRYKVAKRGQDVALRCDPISGHVSLFWYQQALGQGPEFLTYFQNEAQLDKSGLPSDRFFAERPEGSVSTLKIQRTQQEDSAVYLCASSLVTEPESQPQHFGDGTRLSIL.

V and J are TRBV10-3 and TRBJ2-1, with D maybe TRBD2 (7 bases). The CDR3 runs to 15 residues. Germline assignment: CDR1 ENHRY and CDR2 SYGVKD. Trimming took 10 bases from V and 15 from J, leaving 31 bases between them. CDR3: CATERRGQGRGDVFF. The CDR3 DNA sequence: TGTGCCACCGAACGCCGTGGGCAGGGGAGGGGAGATGTGTTCTTC.

DNA for the CDR3: TGTGCCTGGAGAGGCTTTGCGGGGAACACTGAAGCTTTCTTT. Its translation: CAWRGFAGNTEAFF. The chain recombines TRBV30 with TRBJ1-1; D uncertain. The ends were cut back, 3 bases at V and 1 base at J, with 12 bases in the middle. Germline loops: CDR1 GTSNPN, CDR2 SVGIG (reference sequence). This CDR3 has 14 residues.

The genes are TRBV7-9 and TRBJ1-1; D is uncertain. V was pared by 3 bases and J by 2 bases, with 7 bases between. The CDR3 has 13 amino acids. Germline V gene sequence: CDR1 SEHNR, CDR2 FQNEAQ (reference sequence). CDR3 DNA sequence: TGTGCCAGCAGCTTCGGGCCTAACACTGAAGCTTTCTTT. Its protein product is CASSFGPNTEAFF.

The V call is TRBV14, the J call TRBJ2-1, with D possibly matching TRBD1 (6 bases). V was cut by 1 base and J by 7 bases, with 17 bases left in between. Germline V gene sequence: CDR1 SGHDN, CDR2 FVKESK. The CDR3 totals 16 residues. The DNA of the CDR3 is TGTGCCAGCAGCCAAGTCAGGGGTGCTTTGAGGAATGAGCAGTTCTTC. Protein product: CASSQVRGALRNEQFF.

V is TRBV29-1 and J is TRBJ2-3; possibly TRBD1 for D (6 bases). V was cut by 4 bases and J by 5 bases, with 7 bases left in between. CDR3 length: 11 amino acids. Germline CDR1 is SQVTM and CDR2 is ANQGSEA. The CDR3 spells CSVGTVDTQYF. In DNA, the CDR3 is TGCAGCGTTGGGACAGTAGATACGCAGTATTTT.

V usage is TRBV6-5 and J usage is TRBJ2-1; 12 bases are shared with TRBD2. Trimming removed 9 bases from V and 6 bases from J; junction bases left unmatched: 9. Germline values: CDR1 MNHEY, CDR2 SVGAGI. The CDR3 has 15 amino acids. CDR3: CASSPLAGGPNEQFF. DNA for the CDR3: TGTGCCAGTTCTCCCCTAGCGGGAGGGCCCAATGAGCAGTTCTTC.

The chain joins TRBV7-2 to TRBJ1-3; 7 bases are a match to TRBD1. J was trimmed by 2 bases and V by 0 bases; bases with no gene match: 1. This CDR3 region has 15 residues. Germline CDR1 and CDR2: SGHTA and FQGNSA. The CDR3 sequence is CASSLAGTAGNTIYF. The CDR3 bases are TGTGCCAGCAGCTTAGCCGGGACAGCTGGAAACACCATATATTTT.

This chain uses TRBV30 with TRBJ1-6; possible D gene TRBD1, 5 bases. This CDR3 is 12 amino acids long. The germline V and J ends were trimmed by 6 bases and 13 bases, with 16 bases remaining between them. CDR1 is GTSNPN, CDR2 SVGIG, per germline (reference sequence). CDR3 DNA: TGTGCCTGTTCGGGACCAGGCATCCCCCTCCACTTT. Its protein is CACSGPGIPLHF.

Here the CDR3 DNA reads TGTGCCAGCAGCGAAACTAGCGGTTCCTACAATGAGCAGTTCTTC. As protein: CASSETSGSYNEQFF. The rearrangement joins TRBV9 to TRBJ2-1; 8 bases agree with TRBD2. With 3 bases clipped from V and 1 base from J, the junction kept 3 bases outside the gene matches. The CDR3 covers 15 residues. Germline CDR1 reads SGDLS; CDR2 reads YYNGEE.

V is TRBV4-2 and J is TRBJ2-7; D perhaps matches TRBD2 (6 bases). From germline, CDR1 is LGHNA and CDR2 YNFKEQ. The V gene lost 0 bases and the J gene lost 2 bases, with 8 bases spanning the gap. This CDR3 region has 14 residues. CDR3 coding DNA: TGTGCCAGCAGCCAAGAACGACTAGCCTACGAGCAGTACTTC. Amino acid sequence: CASSQERLAYEQYF.

The CDR3 nucleotides read TGTGCCACCCACCAGGACAGCGCTGGAAACACCATATATTTT. This gives the protein CATHQDSAGNTIYF. The V gene is TRBV6-5, the J gene TRBJ1-3; D might be TRBD1 (6 bases). This CDR3 comprises 14 residues. Deletions cut 10 bases from V and 2 bases from J, with 15 bases between. Per the germline V gene, CDR1 is MNHEY and CDR2 is SVGAGI.

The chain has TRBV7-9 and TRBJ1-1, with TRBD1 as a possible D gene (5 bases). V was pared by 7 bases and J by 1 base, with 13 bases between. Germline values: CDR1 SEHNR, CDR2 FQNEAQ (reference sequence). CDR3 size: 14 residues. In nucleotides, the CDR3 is TGTGCCAGCAACACCGGGACGGCGAACACTGAAGCTTTCTTT. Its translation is CASNTGTANTEAFF.

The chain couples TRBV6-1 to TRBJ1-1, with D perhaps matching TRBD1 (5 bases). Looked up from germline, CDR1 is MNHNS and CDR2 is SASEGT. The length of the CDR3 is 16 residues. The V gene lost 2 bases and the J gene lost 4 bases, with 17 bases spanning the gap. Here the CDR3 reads CASSEPTGLTGTEAFF. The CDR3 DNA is TGTGCCAGCAGTGAACCTACGGGGCTAACGGGCACTGAAGCTTTCTTT.

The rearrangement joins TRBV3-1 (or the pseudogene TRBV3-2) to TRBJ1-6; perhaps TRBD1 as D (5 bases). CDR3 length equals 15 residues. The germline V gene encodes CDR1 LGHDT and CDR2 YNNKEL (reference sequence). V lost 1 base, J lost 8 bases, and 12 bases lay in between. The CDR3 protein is CASSQVGTGDSPLHF. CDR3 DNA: TGTGCCAGCAGCCAAGTCGGGACCGGAGATTCACCCCTCCACTTT.

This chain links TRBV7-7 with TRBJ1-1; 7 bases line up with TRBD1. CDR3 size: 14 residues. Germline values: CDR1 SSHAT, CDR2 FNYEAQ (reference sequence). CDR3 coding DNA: TGTGCTAGCCCTTCTCGACAGGGAGGGACTGAAGCTTTCTTT. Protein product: CASPSRQGGTEAFF.

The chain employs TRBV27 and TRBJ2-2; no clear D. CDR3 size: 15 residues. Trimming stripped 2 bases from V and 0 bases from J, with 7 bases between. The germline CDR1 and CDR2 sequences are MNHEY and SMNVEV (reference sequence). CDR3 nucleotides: TGTGCCAGCAGTTTAAGCAGAACGAACACCGGGGAGCTGTTTTTT. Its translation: CASSLSRTNTGELFF.

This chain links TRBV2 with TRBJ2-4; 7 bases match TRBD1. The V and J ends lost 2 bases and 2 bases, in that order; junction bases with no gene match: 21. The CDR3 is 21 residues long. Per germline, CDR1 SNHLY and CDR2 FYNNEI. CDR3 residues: CASSERPIHGGRGITKNIQYF. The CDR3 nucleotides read TGTGCCAGCAGTGAAAGGCCGATTCATGGGGGCAGGGGGATAACCAAAAACATTCAGTACTTC.

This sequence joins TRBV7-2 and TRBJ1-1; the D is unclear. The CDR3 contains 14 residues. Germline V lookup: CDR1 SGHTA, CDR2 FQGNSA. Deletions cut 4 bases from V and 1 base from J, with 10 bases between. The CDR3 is CASSSMRQNTEAFF. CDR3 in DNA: TGTGCCAGCAGCTCAATGAGACAGAACACTGAAGCTTTCTTT.

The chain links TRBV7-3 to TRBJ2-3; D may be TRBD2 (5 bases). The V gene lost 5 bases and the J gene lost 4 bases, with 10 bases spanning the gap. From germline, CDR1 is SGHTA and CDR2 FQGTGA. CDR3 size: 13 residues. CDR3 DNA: TGTGCCAGCAGCCCCAACGGGGCAGATACGCAGTATTTT. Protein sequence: CASSPNGADTQYF.

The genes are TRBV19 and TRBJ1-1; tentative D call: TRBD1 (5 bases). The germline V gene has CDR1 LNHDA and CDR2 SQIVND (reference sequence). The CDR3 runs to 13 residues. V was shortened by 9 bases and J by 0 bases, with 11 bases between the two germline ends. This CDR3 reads CASSLGVNTEAFF. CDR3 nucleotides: TGTGCCAGCTCACTGGGGGTGAACACTGAAGCTTTCTTT.